This TCR beta chain is drawn from a study of T cell clonotyping in hematopoietic cell transplantation. V was shortened by 7 bases and J by 3 bases, with 10 bases between the two germline ends. The germline V gene encodes CDR1 MDHEN and CDR2 SYDVKM. This CDR3 has 13 residues. Time point here: recipient sample about 28 days before transplant, after cytoreduction. The repertoire was sequenced with immunoSEQ multiplex PCR; TCRdb's copy has only in-frame clones and lacks some. Of about 36,000 clones listed, 85% to 95% are singletons. This TCR derives from a man in his forties or fifties with chronic myeloid leukemia. Some clones in this sample may be carry-over from other donors' samples. The specimen comprised peripheral blood mononuclear cells, sampled before stem cell transplant. The rearrangement uses TRBV28 and TRBJ1-5; no firm D call. The CDR3 is CASIGRPNQPQHF. The CDR3 DNA sequence: TGTGCCAGCATTGGGAGGCCCAATCAGCCCCAGCATTTT.